The 5 T cell receptor beta chains given below trace back to one sample, sequenced in a study of control samples from healthy donors and cancer patients. This table comes from immunoSEQ multiplex PCR, and its TCRdb copy is limited to in-frame clones, with some not included. The sample yields 95,000 to 120,000 clones, approximately 84% seen once. The sequencing input was blood. The receptor set was obtained from a young man in good health.

V and J are TRBV27 and TRBJ2-2; perhaps TRBD2 as D (5 bases). Per germline, CDR1 MNHEY and CDR2 SMNVEV (reference sequence). This CDR3 is 14 amino acids long. The ends were cut back, 1 base at V and 6 bases at J, with 9 bases in the middle. The DNA of the CDR3 is TGTGCCAGCAGTTTATTTCGGGGATCCGGGGAGCTGTTTTTT. Its protein product is CASSLFRGSGELFF.

The chain joins TRBV6-2 or TRBV6-3 to TRBJ2-5; D unresolved. V lost 3 bases and J lost 8, with 13 bases in between. The length of the CDR3 is 13 residues. The germline V gene has CDR1 MNHEY and CDR2 SVGEGT. The DNA of the CDR3 is TGTGCCAGCAGTTATATATCGACCAAAACCCAGTACTTC. It codes for CASSYISTKTQYF.

The V gene is TRBV4-2, the J gene TRBJ1-2; D call uncertain. The CDR3 covers 14 residues. Germline V gene sequence: CDR1 LGHNA, CDR2 YNFKEQ. Trimming shortened V by 0 bases and J by 1 base, and 6 bases separated the two germline ends. The CDR3 coding sequence is TGTGCCAGCAGCCAAGAACGGGTTAACTATGGCTACACCTTC. This codes for CASSQERVNYGYTF.

The chain carries TRBV6-5 and TRBJ1-5; D unclear. V lost 6 bases, J lost 6 bases, and 15 bases lay in between. Per germline, CDR1 MNHEY and CDR2 SVGAGI. The CDR3 contains 14 residues. The CDR3 here is CASSPRGEGQPQHF. The CDR3 coding sequence is TGTGCCAGCAGCCCGCGTGGGGAGGGTCAGCCCCAGCATTTT.

The chain is built from TRBV29-1 and TRBJ2-7; 9 bases are shared with TRBD2. Germline V gene sequence: CDR1 SQVTM, CDR2 ANQGSEA. Trimming at V came to 0 bases and at J to 2 bases, leaving 5 bases not matched to a gene. The CDR3 is 15 residues long. This CDR3 is CSVEESLAGTYEQYF. The CDR3 nucleotides read TGCAGCGTTGAAGAGTCCCTAGCGGGGACCTACGAGCAGTACTTC.